This T cell receptor (beta chain) was identified in a study of cytomegalovirus exposure and HLA in healthy donors. Overall study findings and caveats: Several V segments, TRBV6-2 and TRBV6-3 among them, could not be told apart and were dropped. Among TCR sequences, most were rare, though some public TCRs appeared in many donors. Cytomegalovirus status was reportedly diagnosed by the classifier with high specificity and sensitivity.

Trimming took 4 bases from V and 0 from J; bases not matched to a gene: 4. The CDR3 is 15 amino acids. CDR1 SGDLS and CDR2 YYNGEE come from the germline V gene. The PCR employed 60 Vbeta primers together with 13 Jbeta primers. This table comes from immunoSEQ multiplex PCR, and its TCRdb copy is limited to in-frame clones, with some not included. Of about 180,000 clones listed, roughly 79% are singletons. Notes on this clone: Its antigen remains unidentified.

V gene TRBV9 combines with J gene TRBJ1-5; 7 nucleotides agree with TRBD1. The material sequenced was PBMCs. This sequence was found in a male donor in good health and CMV-seronegative. CDR3 nucleotides: TGTGCCAGCAGCCCGGGACAGTATAGCAATCAGCCCCAGCATTTT. Protein product: CASSPGQYSNQPQHF.